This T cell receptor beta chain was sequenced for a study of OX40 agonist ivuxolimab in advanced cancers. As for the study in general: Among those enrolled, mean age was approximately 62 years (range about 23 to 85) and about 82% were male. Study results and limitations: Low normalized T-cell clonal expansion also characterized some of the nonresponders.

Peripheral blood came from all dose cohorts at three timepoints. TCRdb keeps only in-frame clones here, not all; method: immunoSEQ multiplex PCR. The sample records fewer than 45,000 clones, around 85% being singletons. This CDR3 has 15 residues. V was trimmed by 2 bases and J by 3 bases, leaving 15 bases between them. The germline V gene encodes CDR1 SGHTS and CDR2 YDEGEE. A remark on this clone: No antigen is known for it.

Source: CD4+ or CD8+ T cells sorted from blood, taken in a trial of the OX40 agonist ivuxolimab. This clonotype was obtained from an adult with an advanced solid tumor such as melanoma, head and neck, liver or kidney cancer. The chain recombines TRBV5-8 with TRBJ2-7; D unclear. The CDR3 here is CASSFSPLRIYEQYF. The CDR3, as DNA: TGTGCCAGCAGCTTTTCCCCCCTCCGGATCTACGAGCAGTACTTC.